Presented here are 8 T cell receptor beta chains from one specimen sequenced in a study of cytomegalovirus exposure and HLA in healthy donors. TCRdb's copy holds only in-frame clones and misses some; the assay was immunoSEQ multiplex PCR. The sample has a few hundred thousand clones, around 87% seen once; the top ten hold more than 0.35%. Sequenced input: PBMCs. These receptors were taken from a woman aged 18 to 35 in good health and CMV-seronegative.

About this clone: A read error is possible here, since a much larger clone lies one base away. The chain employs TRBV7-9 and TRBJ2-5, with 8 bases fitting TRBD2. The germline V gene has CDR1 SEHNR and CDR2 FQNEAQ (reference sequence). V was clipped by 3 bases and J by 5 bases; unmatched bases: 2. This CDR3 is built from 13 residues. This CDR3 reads CASSFSGEETQYF. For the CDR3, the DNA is TGTGCCAGCAGCTTTAGCGGGGAGGAGACCCAGTACTTC.

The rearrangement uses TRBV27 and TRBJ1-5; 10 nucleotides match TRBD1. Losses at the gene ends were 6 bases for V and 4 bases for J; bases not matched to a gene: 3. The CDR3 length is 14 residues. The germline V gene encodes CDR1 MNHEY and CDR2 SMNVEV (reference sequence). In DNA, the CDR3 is TGTGCCAGCAGCTGGACAGGGGGAAATCAGCCCCAGCATTTT. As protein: CASSWTGGNQPQHF.

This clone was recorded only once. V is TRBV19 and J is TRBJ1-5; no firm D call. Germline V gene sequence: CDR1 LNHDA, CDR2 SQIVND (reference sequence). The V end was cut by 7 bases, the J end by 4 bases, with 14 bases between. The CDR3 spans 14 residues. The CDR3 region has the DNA TGTGCCAGTACCCCCGCCGGTAAAAATCAGCCCCAGCATTTT. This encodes CASTPAGKNQPQHF.

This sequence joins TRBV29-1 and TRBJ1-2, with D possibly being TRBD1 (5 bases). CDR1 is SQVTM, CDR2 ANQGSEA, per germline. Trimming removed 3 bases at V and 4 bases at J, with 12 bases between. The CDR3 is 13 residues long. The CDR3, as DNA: TGCAGCGTTGAGGACATAAATGGCTATGGCTACACCTTC. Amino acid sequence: CSVEDINGYGYTF.

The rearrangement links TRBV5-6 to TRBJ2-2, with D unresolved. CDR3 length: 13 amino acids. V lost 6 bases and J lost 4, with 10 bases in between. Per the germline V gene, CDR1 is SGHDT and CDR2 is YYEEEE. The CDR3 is CASNQVGTGELFF. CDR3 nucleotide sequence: TGTGCCAGCAACCAGGTGGGCACCGGGGAGCTGTTTTTT. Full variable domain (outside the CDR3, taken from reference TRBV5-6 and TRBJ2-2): DAGVTQSPTHLIKTRGQQVTLRCSPKSGHDTVSWYQQALGQGPQFIFQYYEEEERQRGNFPDRFSGHQFPNYSSELNVNALLLGDSALYLCASNQVGTGELFFGEGSRLTVL.

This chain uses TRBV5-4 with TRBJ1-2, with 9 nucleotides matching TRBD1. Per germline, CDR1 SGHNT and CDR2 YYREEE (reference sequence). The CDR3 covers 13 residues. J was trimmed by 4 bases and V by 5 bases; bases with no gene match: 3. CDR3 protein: CASRPGQGYGYTF. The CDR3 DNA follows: TGTGCCAGCAGACCGGGACAGGGCTATGGCTACACCTTC.

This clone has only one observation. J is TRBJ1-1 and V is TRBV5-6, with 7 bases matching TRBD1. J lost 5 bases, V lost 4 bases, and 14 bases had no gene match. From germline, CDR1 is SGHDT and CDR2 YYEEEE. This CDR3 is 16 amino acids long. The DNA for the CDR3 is TGTGCCAGCAGCCTCATACAGGGGTGGGAAGGGACTGAAGCTTTCTTT. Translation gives CASSLIQGWEGTEAFF.

The CDR3, as DNA: TGTGCCAGCAGCTTAGTCGGGGGGGCCTTACGCCAAGAGACCCAGTACTTC. Translating gives CASSLVGGALRQETQYF. V usage is TRBV7-9 and J usage is TRBJ2-5, with 8 positions matching TRBD2. The CDR3 contains 17 residues. Germline-derived CDR1 and CDR2 are SEHNR and FQNEAQ (reference sequence). After removal of 1 base from V and 1 base from J, the junction contained 8 bases not matched to a gene. Based on the CDR3 plus reference TRBV7-9 and TRBJ2-5, the full variable domain is DTGVSQNPRHKITKRGQNVTFRCDPISEHNRLYWYRQTLGQGPEFLTYFQNEAQLEKSRLLSDRFSAERPKGSFSTLEIQRTEQGDSAMYLCASSLVGGALRQETQYFGPGTRLLVL.